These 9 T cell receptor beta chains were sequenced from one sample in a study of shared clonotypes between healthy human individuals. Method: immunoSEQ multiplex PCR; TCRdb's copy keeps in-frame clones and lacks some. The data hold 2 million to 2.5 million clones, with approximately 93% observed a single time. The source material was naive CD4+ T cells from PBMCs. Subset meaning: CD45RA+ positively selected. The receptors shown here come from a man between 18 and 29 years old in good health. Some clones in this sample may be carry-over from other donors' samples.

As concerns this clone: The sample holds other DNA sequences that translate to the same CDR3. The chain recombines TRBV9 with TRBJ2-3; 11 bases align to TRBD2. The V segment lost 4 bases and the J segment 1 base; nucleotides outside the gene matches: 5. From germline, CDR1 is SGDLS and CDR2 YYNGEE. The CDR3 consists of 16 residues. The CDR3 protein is CASSSGTSGRTDTQYF. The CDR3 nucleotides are TGTGCCAGCAGCTCGGGGACTAGCGGTCGCACAGATACGCAGTATTTT.

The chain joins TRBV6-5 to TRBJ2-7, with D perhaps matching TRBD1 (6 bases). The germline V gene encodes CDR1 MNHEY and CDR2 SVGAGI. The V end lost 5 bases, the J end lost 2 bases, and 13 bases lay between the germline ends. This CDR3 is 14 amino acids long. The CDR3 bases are TGTGCCAGCAGTACAGGGACCTATGCCTACGAGCAGTACTTC. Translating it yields CASSTGTYAYEQYF.

DNA of the CDR3: TGTGCCAGCAGCTTAGCGGTTTTGAGGCAGGGGAACACCATATATTTT. Protein sequence: CASSLAVLRQGNTIYF. The gene calls are TRBV11-2 and TRBJ1-3; tentatively, D is TRBD1 (6 bases). This CDR3 has 16 amino acids. Germline loops: CDR1 SGHAT, CDR2 FQNNGV. V shed 1 base and J shed 7 bases, with 17 bases lying between them.

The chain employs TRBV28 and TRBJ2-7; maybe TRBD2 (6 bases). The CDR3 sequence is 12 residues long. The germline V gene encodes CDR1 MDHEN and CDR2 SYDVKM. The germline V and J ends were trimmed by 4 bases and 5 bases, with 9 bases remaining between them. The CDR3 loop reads CASSYRGNEQYF. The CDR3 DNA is TGTGCCAGCAGTTACCGGGGGAACGAGCAGTACTTC.

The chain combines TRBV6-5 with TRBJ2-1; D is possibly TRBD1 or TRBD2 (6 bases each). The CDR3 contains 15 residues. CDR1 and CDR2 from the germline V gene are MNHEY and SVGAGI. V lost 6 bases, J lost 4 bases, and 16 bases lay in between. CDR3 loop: CASSGGSSRYNEQFF. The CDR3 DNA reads TGTGCCAGCAGCGGGGGCTCTAGCAGGTACAATGAGCAGTTCTTC.

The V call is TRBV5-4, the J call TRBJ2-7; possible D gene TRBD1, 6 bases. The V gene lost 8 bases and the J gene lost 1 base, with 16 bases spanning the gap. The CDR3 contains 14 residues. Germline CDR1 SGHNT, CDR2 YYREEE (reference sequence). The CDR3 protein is CASAPTGSSYEQYF. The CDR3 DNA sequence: TGTGCCAGTGCCCCGACAGGATCATCCTACGAGCAGTACTTC.

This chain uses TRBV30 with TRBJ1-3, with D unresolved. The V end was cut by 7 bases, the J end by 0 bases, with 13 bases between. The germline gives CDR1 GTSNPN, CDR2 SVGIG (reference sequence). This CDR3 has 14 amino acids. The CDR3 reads CASPGSNSGNTIYF. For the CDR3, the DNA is TGTGCCTCACCGGGGAGCAACTCTGGAAACACCATATATTTT. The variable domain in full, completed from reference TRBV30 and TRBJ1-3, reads SQTIHQWPATLVQPVGSPLSLECTVEGTSNPNLYWYRQAAGRGLQLLFYSVGIGQISSEVPQNLSASRPQDRQFILSSKKLLLSDSGFYLCASPGSNSGNTIYFGEGSWLTVV.

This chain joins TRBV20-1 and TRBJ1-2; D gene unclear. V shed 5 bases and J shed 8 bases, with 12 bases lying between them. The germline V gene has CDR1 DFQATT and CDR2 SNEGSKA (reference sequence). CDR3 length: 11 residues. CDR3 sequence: CSAGRSMGYTF. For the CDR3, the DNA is TGCAGTGCTGGACGGAGCATGGGCTACACCTTC.

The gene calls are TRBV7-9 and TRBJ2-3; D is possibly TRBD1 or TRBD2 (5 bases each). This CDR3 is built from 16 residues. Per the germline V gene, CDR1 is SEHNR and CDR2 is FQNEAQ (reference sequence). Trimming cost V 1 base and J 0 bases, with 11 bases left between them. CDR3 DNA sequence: TGTGCCAGCAGCTTAGGGGACGCGGAGAGCACAGATACGCAGTATTTT. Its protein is CASSLGDAESTDTQYF.